The 7 T cell receptor beta chains below all came from one sample that was sequenced in a study of blood T cell repertoires in COVID-19. Sequencing used immunoSEQ multiplex PCR; TCRdb keeps in-frame clones, though not all of them. The table records 200,000 to 300,000 clones, about 87% of them present only once. Sequencing was done on a sample of PBMCs or T cells enriched from blood (not recorded which). The receptors were sampled from a woman in her thirties or forties who had been exposed to COVID-19.

The chain employs TRBV4-3 and TRBJ2-1; 9 positions match TRBD2. The CDR3 consists of 17 residues. Germline lookup yields CDR1 LGHNA and CDR2 YSLEER. The trim removed 1 base at V and 3 bases at J, leaving 7 bases unmatched. The CDR3 here is CASSQGSGGLVYNEQFF. CDR3 in DNA: TGCGCCAGCAGCCAAGGTAGCGGGGGCCTCGTCTACAATGAGCAGTTCTTC.

The rearrangement links TRBV20-1 to TRBJ2-2; 15 bases are shared with TRBD2. Unmatched junction bases numbered 5, after V lost 3 bases and J lost 3 bases. The germline gives CDR1 DFQATT, CDR2 SNEGSKA (reference sequence). CDR3 length equals 17 residues. CDR3 bases: TGCAGTGCTAGTGGGACTAGCGGGGGGTCATACACCGGGGAGCTGTTTTTT. Translating it yields CSASGTSGGSYTGELFF.

This chain connects TRBV19 to TRBJ1-2, with 10 bases matching TRBD1. The ends lost 6 bases at V and 0 bases at J; junction bases unmatched: 7. The CDR3 covers 16 residues. Germline V lookup: CDR1 LNHDA, CDR2 SQIVND (reference sequence). The CDR3 DNA reads as TGTGCCAGTAGCCGGGACAGGGGACGTGCTAACTATGGCTACACCTTC. Translating gives CASSRDRGRANYGYTF.

The rearrangement links TRBV19 to TRBJ1-1; D possibly corresponds to TRBD1 (5 bases). Trimming took off 1 base at V and 5 bases at J, with 8 bases between the two ends. The germline CDR1 and CDR2 sequences are LNHDA and SQIVND (reference sequence). The CDR3 covers 13 residues. CDR3 nucleotide sequence: TGTGCCAGTAGTATAGTTGGGGCAACTGAAGCTTTCTTT. Translated: CASSIVGATEAFF. The full variable domain, completed using reference TRBV19 and TRBJ1-1, is DGGITQSPKYLFRKEGQNVTLSCEQNLNHDAMYWYRQDPGQGLRLIYYSQIVNDFQKGDIAEGYSVSREKKESFPLTVTSAQKNPTAFYLCASSIVGATEAFFGQGTRLTVV.

The CDR3 bases are TGTGCCAGCAGCGGGGCAGGGCTCGGCTACACCTTC. Residues: CASSGAGLGYTF. The gene calls are TRBV9 and TRBJ1-2; TRBD1 is a possible D gene (5 bases). Trimming left V 3 bases short and J 8 bases short, with 11 bases between. CDR3 length: 12 residues. Looked up from germline, CDR1 is SGDLS and CDR2 is YYNGEE.

The rearrangement links TRBV10-2 to TRBJ2-1; TRBD2 aligns across 10 bases. The V and J ends lost 7 bases and 4 bases, in that order; junction bases with no gene match: 7. Germline V lookup: CDR1 WSHSY, CDR2 SAAADI. This CDR3 spans 15 amino acids. The CDR3 is CASKSSGGVYNEQFF. CDR3 nucleotides: TGCGCCAGCAAGTCCAGCGGGGGGGTTTACAATGAGCAGTTCTTC.

V is TRBV14 and J is TRBJ2-5, with TRBD1 matching 7 bases. Germline-derived CDR1 and CDR2 are SGHDN and FVKESK. The CDR3 has 15 amino acids. The V segment lost 4 bases and the J segment 4 bases; nucleotides outside the gene matches: 9. DNA for the CDR3: TGTGCCAGCAGCCGAATTACAGGGGTGGGAGAGACCCAGTACTTC. Its protein is CASSRITGVGETQYF.